The 6 T cell receptor beta chains presented below share a single source sample, sequenced in a study of blood T cell repertoires in COVID-19. Repertoires were generated with immunoSEQ multiplex PCR, while TCRdb's copy carries only in-frame clones and drops some. Here the sample spans fewer than 40,000 clones, 88% being singletons. Sequencing used peripheral blood. The source is a man between 65 and 85 years old with active COVID-19.

Only one count was recorded for this clone. The chain has TRBV11-3 and TRBJ2-3; D gene ambiguous. Germline values: CDR1 SGHNT, CDR2 YENEEA. Trimming shortened V by 1 base and J by 2 bases, and 7 bases separated the two germline ends. The CDR3 spans 14 residues. Here the CDR3 reads CASSLAENTDTQYF. CDR3 in DNA: TGTGCCAGCAGCTTAGCGGAGAACACAGATACGCAGTATTTT. The complete variable domain, with remaining parts taken from reference TRBV11-3 and TRBJ2-3, reads EAGVVQSPRYKIIEKKQPVAFWCNPISGHNTLYWYLQNLGQGPELLIRYENEEAVDDSQLPKDRFSAERLKGVDSTLKIQPAELGDSAVYLCASSLAENTDTQYFGPGTRLTVL.

The V and J genes are TRBV15 and TRBJ2-5, with 8 bases identical to TRBD1. The ends lost 2 bases at V and 2 bases at J; junction bases unmatched: 4. The CDR3 consists of 15 residues. The germline V gene has CDR1 LNHNV and CDR2 YYDKDF (reference sequence). CDR3 bases: TGTGCCACCAGCAGACGGACAGGGATACAAGAGACCCAGTACTTC. It specifies CATSRRTGIQETQYF.

This chain links TRBV6-2 or TRBV6-3 with TRBJ1-1, with 7 bases that match TRBD1. V lost 5 bases, J lost 0 bases, and 9 bases stayed unmatched. CDR1 MNHEY and CDR2 SVGEGT come from the germline V gene. The CDR3 consists of 16 residues. CDR3 loop: CASSTRGGSLNTEAFF. The CDR3 DNA reads TGTGCCAGCAGTACCCGAGGGGGCTCCTTGAACACTGAAGCTTTCTTT.

This rearrangement joins TRBV7-8 to TRBJ1-2; 10 nucleotides align to TRBD1. Germline CDR1 and CDR2: SGHVS and FQNEAQ. V was pared by 2 bases and J by 9 bases, with 12 bases of the junction left unmatched. This CDR3 has 16 residues. The CDR3 sequence is CASSLKNHRDRGSYTF. CDR3 nucleotides: TGTGCCAGCAGCTTAAAAAACCACCGGGACAGGGGTAGCTACACCTTC.

The chain carries TRBV27 and TRBJ2-2, with D unclear. V was clipped by 3 bases and J by 5 bases, with 13 bases between them. The germline CDR1 and CDR2 sequences are MNHEY and SMNVEV (reference sequence). This CDR3 is built from 15 residues. The CDR3 here is CASSFRFASTGELFF. DNA of the CDR3: TGTGCCAGCAGTTTTAGATTTGCGAGTACCGGGGAGCTGTTTTTT.

CDR3 residues: CASSPGALSPLHF. CDR3 nucleotides: TGTGCCAGCTCACCAGGGGCCCTCTCACCCCTCCACTTT. The V call is TRBV18, the J call TRBJ1-6, with a possible D match to TRBD1 (5 bases). V was shortened by 2 bases and J by 10 bases, with 9 bases between the two germline ends. CDR1 and CDR2 from the germline V gene are KGHSH and LQKENI. This CDR3 is built from 13 residues.